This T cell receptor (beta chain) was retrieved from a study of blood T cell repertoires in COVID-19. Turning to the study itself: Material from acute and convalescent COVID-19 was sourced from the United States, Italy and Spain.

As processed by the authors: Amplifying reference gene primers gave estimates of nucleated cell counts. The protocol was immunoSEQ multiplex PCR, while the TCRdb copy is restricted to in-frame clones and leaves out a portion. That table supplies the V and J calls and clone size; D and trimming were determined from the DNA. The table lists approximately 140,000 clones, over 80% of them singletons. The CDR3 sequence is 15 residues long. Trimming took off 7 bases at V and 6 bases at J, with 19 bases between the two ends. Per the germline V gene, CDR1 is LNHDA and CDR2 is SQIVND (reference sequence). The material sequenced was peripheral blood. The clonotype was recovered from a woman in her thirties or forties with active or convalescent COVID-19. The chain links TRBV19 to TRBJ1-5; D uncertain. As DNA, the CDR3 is TGTGCCAGTATAGAGGGCGGGGTTCTGGCTCAGCCCCAGCATTTT. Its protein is CASIEGGVLAQPQHF.